These 8 T cell receptor beta chains were sequenced from one sample in a study of OX40 agonist ivuxolimab in advanced cancers. Only in-frame clones appear in the TCRdb table, and some are missing; sequencing was by immunoSEQ multiplex PCR. The sample contains fewer than 95,000 clones, roughly 90% of which appear only once. Material: CD4+ or CD8+ T cells sorted from blood, obtained in a trial of the OX40 agonist ivuxolimab. These receptors were collected from an adult with an advanced solid tumor such as melanoma, head and neck, liver or kidney cancer.

J is TRBJ2-3 and V is TRBV5-4, with TRBD2 as a possible D gene (7 bases). CDR1 is SGHNT, CDR2 YYREEE, per germline (reference sequence). This CDR3 region has 14 residues. Trimming pared 5 bases from V and 3 bases from J, leaving 13 bases between. The CDR3 is CASRSGGKTDTQYF. CDR3 bases: TGTGCCAGCAGATCGGGGGGCAAGACAGATACGCAGTATTTT.

This clone is a singleton in its sample. The chain combines TRBV4-3 with TRBJ2-1; 10 bases agree with TRBD1. V shed 3 bases and J 0 bases; nucleotides not matched to a gene: 8. This CDR3 is 18 amino acids long. Germline CDR1 is LGHNA and CDR2 is YSLEER. As DNA, the CDR3 is TGCGCCAGCAGCCAGTACCGGGACAGGGGACTCTCCTACAATGAGCAGTTCTTC. Translating gives CASSQYRDRGLSYNEQFF.

V gene TRBV19 combines with J gene TRBJ1-5, with D perhaps TRBD1 (5 bases). The CDR3 spans 15 residues. The germline V and J ends were trimmed by 3 bases and 1 base, with 10 bases remaining between them. CDR1 is LNHDA, CDR2 SQIVND, per germline (reference sequence). In DNA form, the CDR3 reads TGTGCCAGTAGTATGCAAGGGGAAAGCAATCAGCCCCAGCATTTT. Protein sequence: CASSMQGESNQPQHF.

V and J are TRBV6-1 and TRBJ2-7, with no clear D. V was clipped by 2 bases and J by 3 bases, with 5 bases between them. This CDR3 is built from 12 residues. Germline CDR1 and CDR2: MNHNS and SASEGT. The CDR3 spells CASSEPNYEQYF. The CDR3, as DNA: TGTGCCAGCAGTGAACCCAACTACGAGCAGTACTTC.

This clone is a singleton in its sample. The chain couples TRBV4-3 to TRBJ2-3, with D perhaps TRBD2 (6 bases). The CDR3 is 15 residues long. V lost 2 bases to trimming and J lost 2 bases, with 11 bases between them. CDR1 LGHNA and CDR2 YSLEER come from the germline V gene. CDR3 nucleotide sequence: TGCGCCAGCAGCCAAATTGGGGGGTACACAGATACGCAGTATTTT. The encoded protein is CASSQIGGYTDTQYF.

The chain links TRBV4-1 to TRBJ2-1; 7 nucleotides line up with TRBD2. CDR1 and CDR2 from the germline V gene are MGHRA and YSYEKL. V lost 4 bases, J lost 4 bases, and 7 bases stayed unmatched. This CDR3 has 15 amino acids. Written as DNA, the CDR3 is TGCGCCAGCAGCCGCCTCCGGGAGGAGTACAATGAGCAGTTCTTC. This gives the protein CASSRLREEYNEQFF.

The genes are TRBV7-2 and TRBJ1-6, with D unresolved. CDR1 and CDR2 from the germline V gene are SGHTA and FQGNSA. Deletions cut 2 bases from V and 11 bases from J, with 19 bases between. The CDR3 runs to 16 residues. CDR3 sequence reads: CASSLFSTLIRAPLHF. The CDR3 nucleotides are TGTGCCAGCAGCTTATTCTCGACACTGATACGCGCACCCCTCCACTTT. Variable domain in full (rest from reference TRBV7-2 and TRBJ1-6): GAGVSQSPSNKVTEKGKDVELRCDPISGHTALYWYRQSLGQGLEFLIYFQGNSAPDKSGLPSDRFSAERTGGSVSTLTIQRTQQEDSAVYLCASSLFSTLIRAPLHFGNGTRLTVT.

V gene TRBV5-1 combines with J gene TRBJ2-1; a weak D match, TRBD2 (5 bases). Trimming shortened V by 2 bases and J by 0 bases, and 9 bases separated the two germline ends. Germline V lookup: CDR1 SGHRS, CDR2 YFSETQ. The CDR3 length is 15 residues. CDR3 coding DNA: TGCGCCAGCAGCTTCGGGGTGGGCTCCTACAATGAGCAGTTCTTC. Amino acid sequence: CASSFGVGSYNEQFF.